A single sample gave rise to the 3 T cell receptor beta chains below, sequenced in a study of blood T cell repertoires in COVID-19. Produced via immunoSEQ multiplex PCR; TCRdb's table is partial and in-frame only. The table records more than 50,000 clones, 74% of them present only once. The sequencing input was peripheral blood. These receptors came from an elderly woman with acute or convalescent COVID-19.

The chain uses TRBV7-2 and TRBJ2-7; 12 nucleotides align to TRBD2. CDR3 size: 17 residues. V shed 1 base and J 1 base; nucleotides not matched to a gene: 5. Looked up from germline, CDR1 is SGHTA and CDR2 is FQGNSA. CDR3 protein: CASSLGASGGVSYEQYF. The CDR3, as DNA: TGTGCCAGCAGCTTAGGGGCTAGCGGGGGGGTGTCCTACGAGCAGTACTTC.

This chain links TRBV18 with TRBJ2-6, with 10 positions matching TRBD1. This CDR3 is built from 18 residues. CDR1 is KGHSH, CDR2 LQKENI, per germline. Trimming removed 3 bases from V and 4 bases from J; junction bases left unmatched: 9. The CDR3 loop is CASSPGRQGARGANVLTF. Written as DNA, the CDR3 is TGTGCCAGCTCACCTGGGAGACAGGGGGCACGGGGGGCCAACGTCCTGACTTTC.

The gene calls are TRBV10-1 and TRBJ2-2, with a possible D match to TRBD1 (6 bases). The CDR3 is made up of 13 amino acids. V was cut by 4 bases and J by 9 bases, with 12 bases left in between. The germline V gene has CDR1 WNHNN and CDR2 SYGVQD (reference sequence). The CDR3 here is CASSGQGTRELFF. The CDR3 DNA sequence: TGCGCCAGCAGTGGGCAGGGGACCCGGGAGCTGTTTTTT.